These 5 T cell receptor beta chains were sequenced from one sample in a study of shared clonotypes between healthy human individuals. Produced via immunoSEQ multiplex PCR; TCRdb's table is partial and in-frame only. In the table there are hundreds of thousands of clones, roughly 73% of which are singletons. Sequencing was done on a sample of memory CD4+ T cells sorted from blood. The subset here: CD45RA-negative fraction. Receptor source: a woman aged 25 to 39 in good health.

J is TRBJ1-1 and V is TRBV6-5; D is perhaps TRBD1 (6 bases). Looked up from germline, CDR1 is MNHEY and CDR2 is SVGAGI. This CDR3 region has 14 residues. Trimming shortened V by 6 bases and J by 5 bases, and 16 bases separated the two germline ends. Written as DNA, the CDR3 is TGTGCCAGCAGCACACACAGGGCGAGGACTGAAGCTTTCTTT. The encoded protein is CASSTHRARTEAFF.

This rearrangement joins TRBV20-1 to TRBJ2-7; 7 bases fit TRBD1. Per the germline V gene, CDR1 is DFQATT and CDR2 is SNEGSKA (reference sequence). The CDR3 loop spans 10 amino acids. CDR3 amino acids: CRQGTYEQYF. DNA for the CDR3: TGCAGACAGGGGACCTACGAGCAGTACTTC.

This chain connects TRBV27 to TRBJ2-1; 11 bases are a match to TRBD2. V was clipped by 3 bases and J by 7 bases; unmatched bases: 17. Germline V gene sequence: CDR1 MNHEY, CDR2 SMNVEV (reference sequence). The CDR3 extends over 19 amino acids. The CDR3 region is CASSFSPYKLAGVGNEQFF. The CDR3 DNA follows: TGTGCCAGCAGTTTCTCCCCTTACAAACTAGCGGGAGTAGGAAATGAGCAGTTCTTC.

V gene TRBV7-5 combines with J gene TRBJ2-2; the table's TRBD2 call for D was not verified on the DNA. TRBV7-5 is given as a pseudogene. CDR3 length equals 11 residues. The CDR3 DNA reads TGTGTCAGAAGAAACTACGGGGAGCTGTTTTTT. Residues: CVRRNYGELFF.

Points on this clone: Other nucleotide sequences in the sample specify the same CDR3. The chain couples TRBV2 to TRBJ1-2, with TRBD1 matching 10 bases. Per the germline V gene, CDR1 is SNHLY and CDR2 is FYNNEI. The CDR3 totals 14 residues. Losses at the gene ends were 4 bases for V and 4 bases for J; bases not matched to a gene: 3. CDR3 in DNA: TGTGCCAGCAGTGGGACAGGGGGTTCCTATGGCTACACCTTC. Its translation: CASSGTGGSYGYTF.